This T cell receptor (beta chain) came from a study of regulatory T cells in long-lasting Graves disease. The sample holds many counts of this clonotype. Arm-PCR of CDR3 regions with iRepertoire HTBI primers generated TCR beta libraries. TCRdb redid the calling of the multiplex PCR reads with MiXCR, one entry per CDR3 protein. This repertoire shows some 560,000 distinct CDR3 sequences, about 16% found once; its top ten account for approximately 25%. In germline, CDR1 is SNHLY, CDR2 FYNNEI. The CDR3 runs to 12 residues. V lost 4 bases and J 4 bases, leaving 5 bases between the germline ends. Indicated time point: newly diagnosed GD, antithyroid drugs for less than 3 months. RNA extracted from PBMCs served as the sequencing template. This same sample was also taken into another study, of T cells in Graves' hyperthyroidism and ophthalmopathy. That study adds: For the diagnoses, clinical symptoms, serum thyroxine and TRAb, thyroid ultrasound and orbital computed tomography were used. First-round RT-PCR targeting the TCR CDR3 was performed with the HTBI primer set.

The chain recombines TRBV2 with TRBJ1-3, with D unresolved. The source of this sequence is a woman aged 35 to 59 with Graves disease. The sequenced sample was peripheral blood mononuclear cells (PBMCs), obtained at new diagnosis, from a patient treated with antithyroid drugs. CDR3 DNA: TGTGCCAGCAGTGTACAGGGAAACACCATATATTTT. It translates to CASSVQGNTIYF.